This TCR beta chain is drawn from a study of blood T cell repertoires in COVID-19 (dated by TCRdb to 2020 to 2021). For the wider study: Samples covering the acute and convalescent phases of COVID-19 were provided by collaborators in the United States, Italy and Spain. The prospective study material was composed of cDNA or gDNA derived from T cells, B-cell-depleted T cells, or PBMCs. The dataset comprised deeply sampled blood TCRbeta repertoires from subjects exposed to, actively infected with, or recovered from COVID-19. The repertoires were released in a freely available public database meant as a resource for research on the immune response to SARS-CoV-2. The samples were drawn from the first 160 participants of the ongoing ImmuneRACE study and from 1,254 subjects provided by 6 global collaborators. Nearly every sample came with metadata listing a de-identified subject ID, COVID-19 status, age in years and sex. Where available, HLA class I and class II types were obtained from metadata supplied by the sample provider rather than from assay-based typing. Results and caveats for the whole study, not just this receptor: Clinical and demographic metadata were provided uncurated, with the amount varying by source and participant.

The trim is 1 base for V and 1 base for J, with a gap of 14 bases between the germline ends. Including the terminal cysteine and phenylalanine, the CDR3 comprises 16 residues. This entry keeps only the CDR3 DNA: 48 bases, framed from base 1. CDR1 is given as SGHRS and CDR2 as YFSETQ, both from the germline V gene. One collaborating source in Seattle enrolled patients while the patients were actively infected and followed the patients over time throughout the course of disease. Each collaborating institution followed its own protocols to collect whole blood in K2EDTA tubes. For TCRbeta analysis, collaborators shipped samples as frozen whole blood, isolated PBMCs, or DNA extracted from either of those sample types. Remarks on this clone: The specificity of this receptor is unknown. One base away there is no much larger clone; base qualities are not given.

TCRbeta CDR3 regions were amplified from genomic DNA by means of the immunoSEQ Assay, a bias-controlled multiplex PCR. From the authors' description of their analysis: Nucleated cell counts per sample were estimated from amplification of reference gene primers within the assay. Sequence reads were collapsed and filtered to measure the absolute abundance of every unique TCRbeta CDR3 rearrangement. For each sample, productive Simpson clonality was calculated as the square root of Simpson's diversity index over productive rearrangements. The table was pulled from immuneACCESS by TCRdb, which kept in-frame rearrangements only. Such tables lose some clones; where checked, under half of the loss comes from unresolved V genes, and the rest has no known cause. V and J calls and clone size come straight from that table; D and trimming were deduced from the DNA. For this sample there are hundreds of thousands of clones; roughly 90% appear just once. Approximately 7.4% of the sample is in the top ten clones.

The chain employs TRBV5-1 and TRBJ1-1, with the identity of the D gene unclear. Sequenced material: peripheral blood. The TCR sequence derives from a woman aged 70-85 years with COVID-19, enrolled during active disease. The CDR3 corresponds to CASSLWRAAENTEAFF. At the DNA level, the sequence is TGCGCCAGCAGCTTGTGGCGGGCGGCAGAGAACACTGAAGCTTTCTTT.